This T cell receptor (beta chain) was identified in a study of cytomegalovirus exposure and HLA in healthy donors. The CDR3 length is 11 residues. CDR1 SGHDT and CDR2 YYEEEE come from the germline V gene. Trimming stripped 1 base from V and 8 bases from J, with 4 bases between. This PCR relied on a set of 60 Vbeta primers and 13 Jbeta primers. Generated by immunoSEQ multiplex PCR, the TCRdb table keeps only in-frame clones and is missing some. The repertoire holds around 67,000 clones, 55% to 70% seen once, with approximately 3% in the top ten. Study observations and caveats: The authors enumerated under 200 TCR beta chains as linked to cytomegalovirus. Across donors, sequencing depth was assumed by presence/absence analyses to be roughly uniform. TCR association rates varied by HLA locus in a later analysis, with DRB1 highest and HLA-C lowest. As a later analysis showed, a missense DCLRE1C variant was linked to trimming of TCR beta V- and J-genes.

This clone was counted once. Its target is not known. The origin of this receptor is a woman aged 45 to 65 in good health and CMV-seronegative. V gene TRBV5-6 combines with J gene TRBJ2-1; D ambiguous. The material sequenced was PBMCs. The CDR3 coding sequence is TGTGCCAGCAGCTTGTACTATGAGCAGTTCTTC. Its protein is CASSLYYEQFF.